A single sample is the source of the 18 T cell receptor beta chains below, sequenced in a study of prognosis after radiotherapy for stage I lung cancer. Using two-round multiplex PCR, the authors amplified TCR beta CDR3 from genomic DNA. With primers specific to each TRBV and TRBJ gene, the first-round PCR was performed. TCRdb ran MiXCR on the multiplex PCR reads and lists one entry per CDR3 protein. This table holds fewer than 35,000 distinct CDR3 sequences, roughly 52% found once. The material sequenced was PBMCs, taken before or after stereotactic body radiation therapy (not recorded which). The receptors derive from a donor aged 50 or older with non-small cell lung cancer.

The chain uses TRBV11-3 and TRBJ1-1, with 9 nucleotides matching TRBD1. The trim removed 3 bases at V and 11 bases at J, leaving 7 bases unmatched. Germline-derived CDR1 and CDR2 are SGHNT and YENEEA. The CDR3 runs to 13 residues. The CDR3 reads CASSLGQGVEAFF. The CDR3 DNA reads TGTGCCAGCAGCTTGGGACAGGGCGTTGAGGCTTTCTTT.

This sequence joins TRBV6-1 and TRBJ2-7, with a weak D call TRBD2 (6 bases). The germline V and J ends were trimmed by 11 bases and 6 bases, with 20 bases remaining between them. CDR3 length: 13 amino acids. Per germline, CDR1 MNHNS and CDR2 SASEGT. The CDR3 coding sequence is TGTGCCTGCGGAGTCGGAGGGGCGCGCGAGCAGTACTTC. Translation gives CACGVGGAREQYF.

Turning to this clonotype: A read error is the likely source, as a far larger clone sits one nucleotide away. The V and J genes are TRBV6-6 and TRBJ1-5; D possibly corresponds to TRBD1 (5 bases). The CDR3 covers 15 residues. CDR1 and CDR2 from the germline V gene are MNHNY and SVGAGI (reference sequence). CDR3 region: CASSYSTASNHPQHF. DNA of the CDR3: TGTGCCAGCAGTTACTCGACAGCTAGCAATCATCCCCAGCATTTT.

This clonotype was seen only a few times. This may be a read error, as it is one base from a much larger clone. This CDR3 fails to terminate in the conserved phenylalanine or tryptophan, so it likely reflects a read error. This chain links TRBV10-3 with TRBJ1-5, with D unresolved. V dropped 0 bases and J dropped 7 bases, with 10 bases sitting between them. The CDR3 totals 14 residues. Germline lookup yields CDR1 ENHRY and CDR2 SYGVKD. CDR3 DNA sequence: TGTGCCATCAGTGAGTCTGTCTTCGGGCAGCCCCAGCATCTT. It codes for CAISESVFGQPQHL.

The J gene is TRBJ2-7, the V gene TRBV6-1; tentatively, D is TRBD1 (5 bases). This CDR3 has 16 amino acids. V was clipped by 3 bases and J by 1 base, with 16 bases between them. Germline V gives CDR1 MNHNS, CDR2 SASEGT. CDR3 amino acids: CASSDPIRVLSYEQYF. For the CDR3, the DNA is TGTGCCAGCAGTGACCCCATCAGGGTATTGTCCTACGAGCAGTACTTC.

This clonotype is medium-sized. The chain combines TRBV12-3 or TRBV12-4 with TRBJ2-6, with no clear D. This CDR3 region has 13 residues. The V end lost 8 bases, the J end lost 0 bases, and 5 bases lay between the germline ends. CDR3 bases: TGTGCCAGCTGGCGCTCTGGGGCCAACGTCCTGACTTTC. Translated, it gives CASWRSGANVLTF.

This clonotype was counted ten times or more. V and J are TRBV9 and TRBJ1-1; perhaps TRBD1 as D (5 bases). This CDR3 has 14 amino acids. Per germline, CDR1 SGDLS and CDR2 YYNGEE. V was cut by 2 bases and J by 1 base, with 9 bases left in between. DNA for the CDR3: TGTGCCAGCAGCGTGTCCAGGGAGAACACTGAAGCTTTCTTT. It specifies CASSVSRENTEAFF.

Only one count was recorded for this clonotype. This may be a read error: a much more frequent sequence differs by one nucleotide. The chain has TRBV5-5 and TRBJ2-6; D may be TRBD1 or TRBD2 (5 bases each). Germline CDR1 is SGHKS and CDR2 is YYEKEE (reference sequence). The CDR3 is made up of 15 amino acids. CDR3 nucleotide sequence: TGTTCCAGCAGCCTCGAGGGTGGTGGGGCCAACGTCCTGGCTTTC. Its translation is CSSSLEGGGANVLAF.

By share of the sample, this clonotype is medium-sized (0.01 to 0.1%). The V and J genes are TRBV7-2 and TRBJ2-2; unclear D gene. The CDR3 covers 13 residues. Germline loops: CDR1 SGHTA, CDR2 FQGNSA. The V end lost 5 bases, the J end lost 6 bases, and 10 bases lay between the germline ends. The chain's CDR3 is CASSAQTAGELFF. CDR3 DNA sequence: TGTGCCAGCAGCGCCCAGACGGCCGGGGAGCTGTTTTTT.

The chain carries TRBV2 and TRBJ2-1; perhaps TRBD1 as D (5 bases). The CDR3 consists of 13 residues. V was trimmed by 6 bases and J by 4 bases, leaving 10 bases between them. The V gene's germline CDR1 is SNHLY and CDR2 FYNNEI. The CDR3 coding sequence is TGTGCCAGCAGGGATACAGGTTACAATGAGCAGTTCTTC. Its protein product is CASRDTGYNEQFF.

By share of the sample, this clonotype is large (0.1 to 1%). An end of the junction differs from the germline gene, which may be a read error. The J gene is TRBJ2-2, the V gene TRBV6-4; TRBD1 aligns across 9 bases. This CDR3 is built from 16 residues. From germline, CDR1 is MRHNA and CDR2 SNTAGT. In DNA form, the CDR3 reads TGTGCCAGCAGTGACTCCGGACAGGGGAACATCGGGGAGCTGTTTTTT. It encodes CASSDSGQGNIGELFF.

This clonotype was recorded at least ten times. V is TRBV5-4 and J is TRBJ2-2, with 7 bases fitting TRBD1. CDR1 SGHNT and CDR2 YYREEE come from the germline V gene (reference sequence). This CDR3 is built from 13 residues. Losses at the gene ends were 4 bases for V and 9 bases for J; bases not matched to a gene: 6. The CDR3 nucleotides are TGTGCCAGCAGCCCGCAGACAGGGCGGGAGCTGTTTTTT. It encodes CASSPQTGRELFF.

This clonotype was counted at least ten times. The CDR3 region has the DNA TGTGCCAGTAAGGAGATCAATCAGCCCCAGCATTTT. This translates into CASKEINQPQHF. The V and J genes are TRBV19 and TRBJ1-5; no clear D. Trimming pared 7 bases from V and 3 bases from J, leaving 7 bases between. This CDR3 contains 12 residues. Looked up from germline, CDR1 is LNHDA and CDR2 is SQIVND (reference sequence).

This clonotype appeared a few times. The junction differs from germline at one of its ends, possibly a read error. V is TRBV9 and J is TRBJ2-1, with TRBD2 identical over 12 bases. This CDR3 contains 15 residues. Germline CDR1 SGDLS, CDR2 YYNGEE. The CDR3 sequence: CASSPTSGRLNEHFF. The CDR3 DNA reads TGTGCCAGCAGCCCAACTAGCGGGAGGCTGAATGAGCATTTCTTC.

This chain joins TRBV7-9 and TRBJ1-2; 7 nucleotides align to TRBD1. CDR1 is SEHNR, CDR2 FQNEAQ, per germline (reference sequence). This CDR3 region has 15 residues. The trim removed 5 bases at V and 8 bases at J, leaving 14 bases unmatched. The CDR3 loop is CASSPVVKGAKGYTF. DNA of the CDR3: TGTGCCAGCAGCCCAGTGGTGAAGGGGGCAAAGGGCTACACCTTC. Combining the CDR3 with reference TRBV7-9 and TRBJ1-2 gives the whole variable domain DTGVSQNPRHKITKRGQNVTFRCDPISEHNRLYWYRQTLGQGPEFLTYFQNEAQLEKSRLLSDRFSAERPKGSFSTLEIQRTEQGDSAMYLCASSPVVKGAKGYTFGSGTRLTVV.

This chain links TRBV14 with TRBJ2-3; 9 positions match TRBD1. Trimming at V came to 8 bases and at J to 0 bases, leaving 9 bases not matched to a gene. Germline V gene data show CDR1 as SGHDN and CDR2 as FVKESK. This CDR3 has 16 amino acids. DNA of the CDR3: TGTGCCAGCGGACAGGGGTCTCTCCCTAGCACAGATACGCAGTATTTT. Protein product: CASGQGSLPSTDTQYF.

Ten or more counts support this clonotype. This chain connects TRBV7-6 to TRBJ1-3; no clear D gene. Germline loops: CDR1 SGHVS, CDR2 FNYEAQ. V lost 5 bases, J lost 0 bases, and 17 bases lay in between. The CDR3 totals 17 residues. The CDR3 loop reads CASSAVLSSISGNTIYF. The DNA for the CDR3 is TGTGCCAGCAGCGCCGTTCTTAGTTCAATCTCTGGAAACACCATATATTTT.

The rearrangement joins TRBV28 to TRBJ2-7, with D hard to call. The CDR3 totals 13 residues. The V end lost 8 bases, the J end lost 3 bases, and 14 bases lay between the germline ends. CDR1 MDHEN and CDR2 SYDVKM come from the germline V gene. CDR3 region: CASHGSDNYEQYF. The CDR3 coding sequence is TGTGCCAGCCATGGGTCCGATAACTACGAGCAGTACTTC.